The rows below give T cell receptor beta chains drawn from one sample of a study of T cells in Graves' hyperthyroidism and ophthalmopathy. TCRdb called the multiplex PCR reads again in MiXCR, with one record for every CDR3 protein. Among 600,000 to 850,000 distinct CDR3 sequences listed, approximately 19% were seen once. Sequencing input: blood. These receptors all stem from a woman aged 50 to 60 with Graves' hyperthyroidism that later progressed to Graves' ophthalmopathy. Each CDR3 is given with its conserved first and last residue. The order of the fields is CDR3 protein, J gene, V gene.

CDR3 protein: CASVSPGQPNEKLFF
J gene: TRBJ1-4
V gene: TRBV19

CDR3 protein: CATSKGQGAGDEQFF
J gene: TRBJ2-1
V gene: TRBV24-1

CDR3 protein: CASRLSRGGPYNEQFF
J gene: TRBJ2-1
V gene: TRBV12-3/TRBV12-4

CDR3 protein: CASSLWGTEQYF
J gene: TRBJ2-7
V gene: TRBV5-1

CDR3 protein: CASAGLATNEQFF
J gene: TRBJ2-1
V gene: TRBV6-1

CDR3 protein: CASSFLPGNYKETQYF
J gene: TRBJ2-5
V gene: TRBV7-9

CDR3 protein: CASSFSNTIYF
J gene: TRBJ1-3
V gene: TRBV12-3/TRBV12-4

CDR3 protein: CASSSLGQTQETQYF
J gene: TRBJ2-5
V gene: TRBV5-1

CDR3 protein: CASSSLLDRDGYTF
J gene: TRBJ1-2
V gene: TRBV18

CDR3 protein: CASRDPATDTQYF
J gene: TRBJ2-3
V gene: TRBV6-1

CDR3 protein: CAWSSRDNEQFF
J gene: TRBJ2-1
V gene: TRBV30

CDR3 protein: CASSPRDRLFYGYTF
J gene: TRBJ1-2
V gene: TRBV9

CDR3 protein: CASSASDKNTGELFF
J gene: TRBJ2-2
V gene: TRBV2

CDR3 protein: CASRAGRANVLTF
J gene: TRBJ2-6
V gene: TRBV11-2

CDR3 protein: CASSQSDGGAEAFF
J gene: TRBJ1-1
V gene: TRBV27

CDR3 protein: CASSLNRRHEQYF
J gene: TRBJ2-7
V gene: TRBV7-2

CDR3 protein: CASSRQGGQETQYF
J gene: TRBJ2-5
V gene: TRBV10-1

CDR3 protein: CASSLEPSTDTQYF
J gene: TRBJ2-3
V gene: TRBV5-1

CDR3 protein: CASSTDYVGDSNQPQHF
J gene: TRBJ1-5
V gene: TRBV19

CDR3 protein: CASSLVWDISTDTQYF
J gene: TRBJ2-3
V gene: TRBV5-1

CDR3 protein: CASTNLQGEETQYF
J gene: TRBJ2-5
V gene: TRBV7-9

CDR3 protein: CASSLTGPSGGRNEQFF
J gene: TRBJ2-1
V gene: TRBV7-3

CDR3 protein: CASSSSPQRGGQKTQYF
J gene: TRBJ2-5
V gene: TRBV7-8

CDR3 protein: CASSQDHVGTGGYNEQFF
J gene: TRBJ2-1
V gene: TRBV3-1

CDR3 protein: CASSVNQGNEQFF
J gene: TRBJ2-1
V gene: TRBV6-1

CDR3 protein: CASSLARTGGGGYTF
J gene: TRBJ1-2
V gene: TRBV7-8

CDR3 protein: CSVEFEGRNEQFF
J gene: TRBJ2-1
V gene: TRBV29-1

CDR3 protein: CASSVGTGGGNQPQHF
J gene: TRBJ1-5
V gene: TRBV5-1

CDR3 protein: CASSVVGFGGDNEQFF
J gene: TRBJ2-1
V gene: TRBV9